One sample yielded the 28 T cell receptor delta chains listed below, sequenced in a study of Vδ1+ human thymocytes. The study's findings and limits: Thymic TRG and TRD repertoires appeared highly polyclonal.

No antigen is known for these receptors. RNA was extracted from the cells and then reverse transcribed. CDR3 amplicons came from multiplex PCR with pooled V-gene forward and constant-region reverse primers. TCRdb redid the clone calls on the multiplex PCR reads with CATT. In the table there are some 54,000 delta-chain clones, 15% to 20% of which are singletons. Sequenced material: Vdelta1+ gamma-delta thymocytes from the thymus. As to subset: FACS-sorted CD3+ TCRalphabeta- TCRVdelta1+ TCRVdelta2- thymocytes. The receptors come from a boy in the first two years of life who had congenital heart surgery.

The V call is TRDV1, the J call TRDJ1; 10 nucleotides match TRDD3. The germline V gene has CDR1 TSWWSYY and CDR2 QGS. V trimming: 0 bases; J trimming: 0 bases; junction bases outside the gene matches: 19. This CDR3 spans 22 amino acids. The CDR3 bases are TGTGCTCTTGGGGAACTAGTTCGCACTTACTGGGGGATCTTGGGGTACACCGATAAACTCATCTTT. Translating gives CALGELVRTYWGILGYTDKLIF.

This clone was counted only a few times. V and J are TRDV1 and TRDJ1; TRDD3 matches 8 bases. J gave up 0 bases and V 2 bases, and 14 bases lay outside the gene matches. The CDR3 extends over 19 amino acids. From germline, CDR1 is TSWWSYY and CDR2 QGS. The CDR3 loop is CALGEDWPLRGIYTDKLIF. CDR3 coding DNA: TGTGCTCTTGGGGAAGACTGGCCCCTAAGGGGGATATACACCGATAAACTCATCTTT.

The rearrangement joins TRDV1 to TRDJ1, with a tentative D call TRDD2 (6 bases). Germline CDR1 reads TSWWSYY; CDR2 reads QGS. CDR3 size: 19 residues. V was cut by 3 bases and J by 6 bases, with 29 bases left in between. CDR3: CALGDPRTPTRGPTNKLIF. As DNA, the CDR3 is TGTGCTCTTGGGGACCCGAGGACTCCTACCCGGGGACCGACCAATAAACTCATCTTT.

This clone was seen a few times. The genes are TRDV1 and TRDJ1, with D maybe TRDD3 (6 bases). The V and J ends lost 1 base and 6 bases respectively, with 24 bases between them. Germline assignment: CDR1 TSWWSYY and CDR2 QGS. The CDR3 length is 18 residues. In DNA, the CDR3 is TGTGCTCTTGGGGAACGAGGTACCCCACCCCTTCTGGGGAATAAACTCATCTTT. It translates to CALGERGTPPLLGNKLIF.

The chain joins TRDV1 to TRDJ2; 13 nucleotides match TRDD3. Trimming cost V 4 bases and J 4 bases; bases outside gene matches: 12. This CDR3 has 19 residues. Germline lookup yields CDR1 TSWWSYY and CDR2 QGS. CDR3 region: CALGVSWDWGIRSTAQLFF. The CDR3 DNA follows: TGTGCTCTTGGGGTTTCCTGGGACTGGGGGATACGGTCGACAGCACAACTCTTCTTT.

The V and J genes are TRDV2 and TRDJ1; 12 nucleotides match TRDD3. The germline CDR1 and CDR2 sequences are GEAIGNYY and EKD. The CDR3 totals 18 residues. J gave up 1 base and V 5 bases, and 13 bases lay outside the gene matches. CDR3 bases: TGTGCCTGTGTTGGTCCTGGGGGATACGCTGAGTGCACCGATAAACTCATCTTT. It is translated as CACVGPGGYAECTDKLIF.

This clone was counted once. This may be a read error, as it is one base from a much larger clone. The same CDR3 is also encoded by other DNA sequences in this sample. The rearrangement links TRDV2 to TRDJ1; 7 bases align to TRDD3. The V and J ends lost 4 bases and 4 bases, in that order; junction bases with no gene match: 8. Germline V gene lookup returns CDR1 GEAIGNYY and CDR2 EKD. The CDR3 is made up of 14 amino acids. This CDR3 reads CACDSMGDLDKLIF. The CDR3, as DNA: TGTGCCTGTGATTCAATGGGGGACCTCGATAAACTCATCTTT.

This chain uses TRDV1 with TRDJ1; 9 bases line up with TRDD3. Germline CDR1 is TSWWSYY and CDR2 is QGS. The CDR3 length is 19 residues. The ends lost 3 bases at V and 0 bases at J; junction bases unmatched: 14. CDR3 sequence (DNA): TGTGCTCTTGGGGATGGGTACCGGCACTGGGGGAAACACACCGATAAACTCATCTTT. Translated: CALGDGYRHWGKHTDKLIF.

In this sample, this clone turned up a few times. The chain has TRDV1 and TRDJ1, with no clear D. The CDR3 covers 13 residues. The V end lost 4 bases, the J end lost 0 bases, and 6 bases lay between the germline ends. Germline CDR1 and CDR2: TSWWSYY and QGS. CDR3 protein: CALGGVYTDKLIF. DNA for the CDR3: TGTGCTCTTGGGGGGGTCTACACCGATAAACTCATCTTT.

J is TRDJ1 and V is TRDV1; TRDD3 matches 9 bases. Germline trimming cut 5 bases from V and 5 bases from J; bases unmatched to any gene: 6. The CDR3 is made up of 14 amino acids. CDR1 is TSWWSYY and CDR2 is QGS in the germline V gene. CDR3 residues: CALGMRGIQDKLIF. The CDR3, as DNA: TGTGCTCTTGGGATGCGGGGGATACAGGATAAACTCATCTTT.

The rearrangement links TRDV1 to TRDJ1; 7 nucleotides align to TRDD3. Germline loops: CDR1 TSWWSYY, CDR2 QGS. The junction had 22 bases not matched to a gene; V was cut back by 0 bases and J by 0 bases. The CDR3 covers 22 residues. Written as DNA, the CDR3 is TGTGCTCTTGGGGAACTGAGACCGTCCTGGGGGCCCTTGAGAGGGAACACCGATAAACTCATCTTT. Amino acid sequence: CALGELRPSWGPLRGNTDKLIF.

This clone showed up just a few times. This chain links TRDV1 with TRDJ1, with a possible D match to TRDD2 (6 bases). Germline values: CDR1 TSWWSYY, CDR2 QGS. The V end was cut by 1 base, the J end by 3 bases, with 18 bases between. The CDR3 covers 17 residues. The CDR3 is CALGEPGLPTGADKLIF. CDR3 bases: TGTGCTCTTGGGGAACCGGGCCTTCCAACGGGGGCCGATAAACTCATCTTT.

The chain has TRDV1 and TRDJ1; 13 nucleotides align to TRDD3. V dropped 5 bases and J dropped 3; count of bases not matched to a gene: 24. The CDR3 is 22 residues long. Germline CDR1 TSWWSYY, CDR2 QGS. The CDR3 DNA reads as TGTGCTCTTGGGATACTTCCTACCGAATTTACTGGGGGATACGCGAGCGCCGATAAACTCATCTTT. It yields the protein CALGILPTEFTGGYASADKLIF.

This clone was counted a few times. The chain uses TRDV1 and TRDJ1; TRDD3 matches 8 bases. Germline CDR1 reads TSWWSYY; CDR2 reads QGS. The trim removed 5 bases at V and 10 bases at J, leaving 30 bases unmatched. The CDR3 totals 20 residues. The CDR3 spells CALGNRGFRFYWGPEGGLIF. In nucleotides, the CDR3 is TGTGCTCTTGGGAACAGGGGCTTCCGATTCTACTGGGGGCCCGAGGGGGGACTCATCTTT.

This sequence joins TRDV1 and TRDJ1; 7 bases match TRDD3. Germline V CDR1 and CDR2: TSWWSYY, QGS. The ends lost 2 bases at V and 2 bases at J; junction bases unmatched: 20. CDR3 size: 20 residues. DNA for the CDR3: TGTGCTCTTGGGGAATCCATTTCTGGGGGCCCTTACTACTTTACCGATAAACTCATCTTT. Its protein product is CALGESISGGPYYFTDKLIF.

The chain is built from TRDV1 and TRDJ1, with D unclear. V was trimmed by 5 bases and J by 6 bases, leaving 19 bases between them. This CDR3 comprises 15 residues. Germline V CDR1 and CDR2: TSWWSYY, QGS. In DNA, the CDR3 is TGTGCTCTTGGGACCTTTTGGCAACCAGGGAATAAACTCATCTTT. As protein: CALGTFWQPGNKLIF.

This clone was found a few times. The V and J genes are TRDV1 and TRDJ1; D unclear. The V gene's germline CDR1 is TSWWSYY and CDR2 QGS. This CDR3 region has 14 residues. V was clipped by 4 bases and J by 1 base, with 10 bases between them. The CDR3 coding sequence is TGTGCTCTTGGGGCCGGCGTGCCCACCGATAAACTCATCTTT. This sequence encodes CALGAGVPTDKLIF.

This sequence joins TRDV1 and TRDJ1, with TRDD3 matching 12 bases. Germline CDR1 TSWWSYY, CDR2 QGS. The CDR3 totals 19 residues. V shed 0 bases and J 0 bases; nucleotides not matched to a gene: 8. The CDR3 DNA reads as TGTGCTCTTGGGGAACTAATAGCTGGGGGATACGCCAACACCGATAAACTCATCTTT. Its protein product is CALGELIAGGYANTDKLIF.

The chain couples TRDV1 to TRDJ1; D may be TRDD2 or TRDD3 (9 bases each). The CDR3 is made up of 20 amino acids. CDR1 is TSWWSYY and CDR2 is QGS in the germline V gene. Trimming left V 5 bases short and J 0 bases short, with 28 bases between. The CDR3 coding sequence is TGTGCTCTTGGGCACCCTTCCTACGGTACTGGGGGACTGAACACCGATAAACTCATCTTT. This encodes CALGHPSYGTGGLNTDKLIF.

The chain is built from TRDV1 and TRDJ1; TRDD3 might be the D (5 bases). The CDR3 runs to 16 residues. CDR1 and CDR2 from the germline V gene are TSWWSYY and QGS. V lost 0 bases and J 3 bases, leaving 14 bases between the germline ends. CDR3 sequence (DNA): TGTGCTCTTGGGGAACTCCTTAGGGGAGCGCCCGATAAACTCATCTTT. Its protein product is CALGELLRGAPDKLIF.

About this clone: No DNA is shown, since the ends of the CDR3 on it are uncertain; the CDR3 is the one TCRdb lists. This chain joins TRAV29/DV5 and TRDJ1; the table's D call, TRDD3, was not checked against the DNA. Germline V gene data show CDR1 as NSMFDY and CDR2 as ISSIKDK. The CDR3 is 23 amino acids long, termini counted. CDR3 loop: CSVLLCSKRCLGIPEVYVDKLIF.

J is TRDJ1 and V is TRDV1; 11 bases line up with TRDD3. The CDR3 runs 19 residues. Germline V gives CDR1 TSWWSYY, CDR2 QGS. V gave up 1 base and J gave up 2 bases; unmatched junction bases: 12. The CDR3 reads CALGEPPVLGDTSTDKLIF. The CDR3 coding sequence is TGTGCTCTTGGGGAACCCCCTGTGTTGGGGGATACGTCGACCGATAAACTCATCTTT.

The rearrangement links TRDV1 to TRDJ1, with TRDD3 matching over 7 bases. V shed 0 bases, J shed 0 bases, and the junction held 13 bases outside the gene matches. The CDR3 is 19 amino acids. CDR1 is TSWWSYY and CDR2 is QGS in the germline V gene. The chain's CDR3 is CALGELVPYWGLYTDKLIF. The CDR3 DNA sequence: TGTGCTCTTGGGGAACTAGTGCCGTACTGGGGACTGTACACCGATAAACTCATCTTT.

This clone was recorded a few times. This chain uses TRDV1 with TRDJ1, with D possibly being TRDD3 (5 bases). The V and J ends lost 1 base and 0 bases respectively, with 15 bases between them. This CDR3 has 17 amino acids. CDR1 and CDR2 from the germline V gene are TSWWSYY and QGS. The CDR3 loop is CALGEPIGGLYTDKLIF. CDR3 bases: TGTGCTCTTGGGGAACCCATCGGGGGGCTCTACACCGATAAACTCATCTTT.

This clone has just a few counts. This sequence joins TRDV1 and TRDJ1, with a tentative D call TRDD3 (8 bases). The length of the CDR3 is 26 residues. Germline V gene lookup returns CDR1 TSWWSYY and CDR2 QGS. Trimming shortened V by 3 bases and J by 1 base, and 45 bases separated the two germline ends. In nucleotides, the CDR3 is TGTGCTCTTGGGGACTTAGGAGACGCCTTCCTCCGTACTGGGGGTGCCGAAGAGGCAGGCACCGATAAACTCATCTTT. Its translation: CALGDLGDAFLRTGGAEEAGTDKLIF.

V gene TRDV1 combines with J gene TRDJ1; 8 nucleotides align to TRDD3. CDR1 TSWWSYY and CDR2 QGS come from the germline V gene. This CDR3 region has 25 residues. Trimming took 0 bases from V and 0 from J; bases not matched to a gene: 30. The CDR3 bases are TGTGCTCTTGGGGAACTAACCTACTGGGGGTTCACCGTTTTAATAGACCTTCCGTACACCGATAAACTCATCTTT. Amino acid sequence: CALGELTYWGFTVLIDLPYTDKLIF.

This chain connects TRDV1 to TRDJ1, with 9 bases that match TRDD3. The CDR3 totals 19 residues. The junction had 18 bases not matched to a gene; V was cut back by 0 bases and J by 7 bases. Germline CDR1 TSWWSYY, CDR2 QGS. CDR3 nucleotides: TGTGCTCTTGGGGAACTAAGACCCCCTACTGGGGGACCCCCCAGTAAACTCATCTTT. Translation: CALGELRPPTGGPPSKLIF.

This chain uses TRDV1 with TRDJ1, with 11 bases aligning to TRDD3. The germline CDR1 and CDR2 sequences are TSWWSYY and QGS. This CDR3 spans 24 amino acids. V lost 0 bases and J lost 0; bases outside the gene matches: 24. CDR3 sequence: CALGELDALLGDTHDRAYTDKLIF. In nucleotides, the CDR3 is TGTGCTCTTGGGGAACTAGACGCCCTTCTGGGGGATACCCACGATCGAGCGTACACCGATAAACTCATCTTT.